This is a list of T cell receptor beta chains from one sample in a study of T cell changes during pregnancy in multiple sclerosis. The repertoire was sequenced with immunoSEQ multiplex PCR; TCRdb's copy has only in-frame clones and lacks some. The profile shows 120,000 or so clones, 90% to 95% of them singletons. Sequencing was performed on peripheral blood, taken before pregnancy. All receptors derive from a female donor with multiple sclerosis, enrolled in a pregnancy study. Each CDR3 is given with its conserved first and last residue.

TRBV5-1,CASSPEQGAIYEQYF
TRBV5-6,CASSFGFELLRRAFF
TRBV7-3,CASSTGTSGRNEQFF
TRBV28,CASSRSTRGRNSPLHF
TRBV19,CASSHRGMNTEAFF
TRBV19,CASSSEEHQPQHF
TRBV6-5,CASSYAASGSQPQHF
TRBV6-1,CASSEEPGAGYGYTF
TRBV4-1,CASSALTTGFYGYTF
TRBV9,CASSVGVTNEKLFF
TRBV27,CASSKGGRAINEQFF
TRBV4-2,CASSQEQGDTF
TRBV10-2,CASSDPGGGYGYTF